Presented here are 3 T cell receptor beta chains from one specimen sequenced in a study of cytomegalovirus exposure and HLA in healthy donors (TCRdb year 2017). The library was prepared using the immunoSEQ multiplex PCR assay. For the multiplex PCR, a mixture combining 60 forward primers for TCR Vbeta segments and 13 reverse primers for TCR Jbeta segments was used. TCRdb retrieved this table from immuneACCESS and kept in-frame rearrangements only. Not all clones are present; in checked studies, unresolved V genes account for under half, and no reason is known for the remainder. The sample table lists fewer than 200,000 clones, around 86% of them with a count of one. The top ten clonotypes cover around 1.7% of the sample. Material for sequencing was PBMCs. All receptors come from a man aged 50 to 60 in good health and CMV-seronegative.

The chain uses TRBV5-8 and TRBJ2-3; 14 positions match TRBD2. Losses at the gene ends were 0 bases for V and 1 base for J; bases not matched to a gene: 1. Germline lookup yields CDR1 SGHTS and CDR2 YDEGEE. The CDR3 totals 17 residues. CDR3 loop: CASSLAGLAGGTDTQYF. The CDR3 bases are TGTGCCAGCAGCTTGGCGGGACTAGCGGGGGGCACAGATACGCAGTATTTT.

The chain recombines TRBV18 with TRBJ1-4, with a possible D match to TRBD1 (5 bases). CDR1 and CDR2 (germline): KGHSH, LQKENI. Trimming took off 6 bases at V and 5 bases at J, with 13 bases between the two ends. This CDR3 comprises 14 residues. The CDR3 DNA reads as TGTGCCAGCTCTTCACAAGGACAAAATGAAAAACTGTTTTTT. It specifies CASSSQGQNEKLFF.

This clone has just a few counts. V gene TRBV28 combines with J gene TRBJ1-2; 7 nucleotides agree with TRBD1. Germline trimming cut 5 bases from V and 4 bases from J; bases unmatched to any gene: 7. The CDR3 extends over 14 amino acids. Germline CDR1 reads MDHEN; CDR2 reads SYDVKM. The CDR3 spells CASSPGQALYGYTF. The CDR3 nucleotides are TGTGCCAGCAGTCCTGGACAGGCCCTCTATGGCTACACCTTC.